This is a list of T cell receptor beta chains from one sample in a study of blood T cell repertoires in COVID-19. Generated by immunoSEQ multiplex PCR, the TCRdb table keeps only in-frame clones and is missing some. The table lists about 200,000 clones, around 86% of them singletons. Sequenced input: peripheral blood. All receptors come from a woman aged 80 or over with COVID-19, enrolled during active disease. Each CDR3 is given with its conserved first and last residue. The order of the fields is clone size, V gene, D gene, J gene, CDR3 DNA, CDR3 protein. D genes are given only for firm matches. Rows give clone size only sometimes, using once, few, many, or a class for an expanded clone.

clone_size: .; v_call: TRBV7-9; d_call: .; j_call: TRBJ1-6; cdr3_nt: TGTGCCAGCAGCCCCCGCGGGAATATCAAAAATTCACCCCTCCACTTT; cdr3_aa: CASSPRGNIKNSPLHF
clone_size: .; v_call: TRBV18; d_call: TRBD2; j_call: TRBJ2-1; cdr3_nt: TGTGCCAGCTCACAGTCTAGCGGGACCTACAATGAGCAGTTCTTC; cdr3_aa: CASSQSSGTYNEQFF
clone_size: few; v_call: TRBV30; d_call: .; j_call: TRBJ2-1; cdr3_nt: TGTGCCTGGTCCGACAATGAGCAGTTCTTC; cdr3_aa: CAWSDNEQFF
clone_size: few; v_call: TRBV30; d_call: .; j_call: TRBJ1-3; cdr3_nt: TGTGCCTGGAGTACCTCGGGGAACACCATATATTTT; cdr3_aa: CAWSTSGNTIYF
clone_size: .; v_call: TRBV24-1; d_call: .; j_call: TRBJ1-1; cdr3_nt: TGTGCCACCACCCGGAGTGAAGCTTTCTTT; cdr3_aa: CATTRSEAFF
clone_size: .; v_call: TRBV7-9; d_call: .; j_call: TRBJ1-1; cdr3_nt: TGTGCCAGCAGCTTCACCGGGAACACTGAAGCTTTCTTT; cdr3_aa: CASSFTGNTEAFF
clone_size: .; v_call: TRBV18; d_call: .; j_call: TRBJ1-4; cdr3_nt: TGTGCCAGCTCCCTTAATGAAAAACTGTTTTTT; cdr3_aa: CASSLNEKLFF
clone_size: .; v_call: TRBV19; d_call: .; j_call: TRBJ1-6; cdr3_nt: TGTGCCAGTAGTGCGGTTCGGGTTAATAATTCACCCCTCCACTTT; cdr3_aa: CASSAVRVNNSPLHF
clone_size: few; v_call: TRBV28; d_call: .; j_call: TRBJ1-2; cdr3_nt: TGTGCCACCTGGAAACGGAGGACTAACTATGGCTACACCTTC; cdr3_aa: CATWKRRTNYGYTF
clone_size: .; v_call: TRBV7-2; d_call: .; j_call: TRBJ1-5; cdr3_nt: TGTGCCAGCAGCGTAGGACAGATACAGCCCCAGCATTTT; cdr3_aa: CASSVGQIQPQHF
clone_size: once; v_call: TRBV18; d_call: .; j_call: TRBJ1-6; cdr3_nt: TGTGCCAGCTCACCCCAACAGGGAAGAAATTCACCCCTCCACTTT; cdr3_aa: CASSPQQGRNSPLHF
clone_size: .; v_call: TRBV29-1; d_call: .; j_call: TRBJ2-3; cdr3_nt: TGCAGCGTTGTAAGTTCGAGGGGGTTCGGCACAGATACGCAGTATTTT; cdr3_aa: CSVVSSRGFGTDTQYF
clone_size: .; v_call: TRBV5-6; d_call: .; j_call: TRBJ1-3; cdr3_nt: TGTGCCAGCAGCTTCGGCTCTGGAAACACCATATATTTT; cdr3_aa: CASSFGSGNTIYF
clone_size: once; v_call: TRBV15; d_call: TRBD2; j_call: TRBJ2-1; cdr3_nt: TGTGCCACCAGCAGAGGGGGAGGGCTAGCGGGAGTTAATGAGCAGTTCTTC; cdr3_aa: CATSRGGGLAGVNEQFF
clone_size: .; v_call: TRBV30; d_call: .; j_call: TRBJ2-7; cdr3_nt: TGTGCCTGGGCTGGGGTGGGGAGCTCCTACGAGCAGTACTTC; cdr3_aa: CAWAGVGSSYEQYF
clone_size: .; v_call: TRBV4-2; d_call: TRBD2; j_call: TRBJ2-1; cdr3_nt: TGTGCCAGCAGCCAAGATTTGCCGGGGGGAGGGGATGAGCAGTTCTTC; cdr3_aa: CASSQDLPGGGDEQFF
clone_size: .; v_call: TRBV6-5; d_call: TRBD1; j_call: TRBJ2-1; cdr3_nt: TGTGCCAGCAGTTTTACCGGGACAGGGAGAAATGAGCAGTTCTTC; cdr3_aa: CASSFTGTGRNEQFF
clone_size: .; v_call: TRBV25-1; d_call: .; j_call: TRBJ1-4; cdr3_nt: TGTGCCAGCAGTGAATTGGGAGGGCCAACTAATGAAAAACTGTTTTTT; cdr3_aa: CASSELGGPTNEKLFF
clone_size: .; v_call: TRBV6-5; d_call: .; j_call: TRBJ1-5; cdr3_nt: TGTGCCAGCAGTTACTCGAATCGCGGCGGCGGACAGCCCCAGCATTTT; cdr3_aa: CASSYSNRGGGQPQHF
clone_size: .; v_call: TRBV7-2; d_call: TRBD2; j_call: TRBJ2-7; cdr3_nt: TGTGCCAGCCGGACTAGCGGGACCCACGAGCAGTACTTC; cdr3_aa: CASRTSGTHEQYF
clone_size: .; v_call: TRBV30; d_call: .; j_call: TRBJ1-3; cdr3_nt: TGTGCCTGGAGTAGGAGGAGGTGGGGAAACACCATATATTTT; cdr3_aa: CAWSRRRWGNTIYF
clone_size: .; v_call: TRBV6-9; d_call: TRBD2; j_call: TRBJ2-7; cdr3_nt: TGTGCCAGCAGTTATTCTAGCGGGGGACCCTACGAGCAGTACTTC; cdr3_aa: CASSYSSGGPYEQYF
clone_size: .; v_call: TRBV5-6; d_call: .; j_call: TRBJ2-7; cdr3_nt: TGTGCCAGCAGCTTGGATCGGCTAGCATCCTACGAGCAGTACTTC; cdr3_aa: CASSLDRLASYEQYF
clone_size: .; v_call: TRBV3-1/TRBV3-2; d_call: .; j_call: TRBJ1-5; cdr3_nt: TGTGCCAGCAGCCAAGATTGGTTCGGGCAGCCCCAGCATTTT; cdr3_aa: CASSQDWFGQPQHF
clone_size: .; v_call: TRBV10-3; d_call: TRBD1; j_call: TRBJ1-2; cdr3_nt: TGTGCCATCAGTGTTCCCAATAGGGACAGGGGGTACTATGGCTACACCTTC; cdr3_aa: CAISVPNRDRGYYGYTF
clone_size: .; v_call: TRBV9; d_call: .; j_call: TRBJ2-2; cdr3_nt: TGTGCCAGCACACGTCGCGACACCGGGGAGCTGTTTTTT; cdr3_aa: CASTRRDTGELFF
clone_size: .; v_call: TRBV5-4; d_call: .; j_call: TRBJ1-4; cdr3_nt: TGTGCCAGCAGCTTGGGCGGCCAGAGGGAAAAACTGTTTTTT; cdr3_aa: CASSLGGQREKLFF
clone_size: .; v_call: TRBV9; d_call: TRBD2; j_call: TRBJ2-1; cdr3_nt: TGTGCCAGCAGCTTGACGTCTAGCGGACTCAATGAGCAGTTCTTC; cdr3_aa: CASSLTSSGLNEQFF
clone_size: .; v_call: TRBV11-2; d_call: .; j_call: TRBJ1-4; cdr3_nt: TGTGCCAGCAGCGTGAGCCAATCAACTAATGAAAAACTGTTTTTT; cdr3_aa: CASSVSQSTNEKLFF
clone_size: .; v_call: TRBV29-1; d_call: TRBD2; j_call: TRBJ2-1; cdr3_nt: TGCAGCGTTAGCGGAGCGGGAGTCTCCTACAATGAGCAGTTCTTC; cdr3_aa: CSVSGAGVSYNEQFF
clone_size: .; v_call: TRBV6-5; d_call: .; j_call: TRBJ1-4; cdr3_nt: TGTGCCAGCGTGCCAGGCGGGAATGAAAAACTGTTTTTT; cdr3_aa: CASVPGGNEKLFF
clone_size: .; v_call: TRBV3-1/TRBV3-2; d_call: TRBD1; j_call: TRBJ2-7; cdr3_nt: TGTGCCAGCAGCCAAGCGGGGACAGGGCCGTACGAGCAGTACTTC; cdr3_aa: CASSQAGTGPYEQYF
clone_size: .; v_call: TRBV6-6; d_call: .; j_call: TRBJ1-1; cdr3_nt: TGTGCCAGCATTCTACTTGAGGGAACTGAAGCTTTCTTT; cdr3_aa: CASILLEGTEAFF
clone_size: .; v_call: TRBV7-2; d_call: TRBD2; j_call: TRBJ2-3; cdr3_nt: TGTGCCAGCAGCTTAGTCTTTGGGGGAGGGCCCACAGATACGCAGTATTTT; cdr3_aa: CASSLVFGGGPTDTQYF
clone_size: .; v_call: TRBV6-5; d_call: .; j_call: TRBJ1-6; cdr3_nt: TGTGCCAGCAGTTTATCCGACAGGCTTCGGATGGGACCCCTCCACTTT; cdr3_aa: CASSLSDRLRMGPLHF
clone_size: .; v_call: TRBV18; d_call: TRBD1; j_call: TRBJ1-2; cdr3_nt: TGTGCCAGCTCCCTAACAGGGGAGTATGGCTACACCTTC; cdr3_aa: CASSLTGEYGYTF
clone_size: .; v_call: TRBV9; d_call: .; j_call: TRBJ2-3; cdr3_nt: TGTGCCAGCACCACCCAAGACGGGGATACGCAGTATTTT; cdr3_aa: CASTTQDGDTQYF
clone_size: .; v_call: TRBV6-5; d_call: TRBD1; j_call: TRBJ1-1; cdr3_nt: TGTGCCAGCAGGGCGGACAGGGGCTTGAACACTGAAGCTTTCTTT; cdr3_aa: CASRADRGLNTEAFF
clone_size: .; v_call: TRBV7-2; d_call: .; j_call: TRBJ2-3; cdr3_nt: TGTGCCAGCAGCCGGACTCACTTATTGGTGAGAGATACGCAGTATTTT; cdr3_aa: CASSRTHLLVRDTQYF
clone_size: .; v_call: TRBV7-9; d_call: TRBD1; j_call: TRBJ2-7; cdr3_nt: TGTGCCAGCAGCTTCGCCGGGACAGCCGTCTCCTACGAGCAGTACTTC; cdr3_aa: CASSFAGTAVSYEQYF
clone_size: .; v_call: TRBV19; d_call: TRBD1; j_call: TRBJ1-6; cdr3_nt: TGTGCCAGTCGGTACCGGGACAGGGATTCACCCCTCCACTTT; cdr3_aa: CASRYRDRDSPLHF